The clone carrying this T cell receptor beta chain was counted only a few times. Researchers used 5'RACE with constant-segment primers to make TCR alpha and TCR beta cDNA libraries that carry sample barcodes and UMIs. TCRdb re-called the 5' RACE reads with MiXCR, one entry per CDR3 protein. This sample has 200,000 to 250,000 distinct CDR3 sequences, with over 7.5% found just once. Germline trimming cut 7 bases from V and 7 bases from J; bases unmatched to any gene: 6. The V gene's germline CDR1 is MGHDK and CDR2 SYGVNS. This CDR3 has 12 residues. The sample belongs to a study of T-cell memory formation after mild COVID-19.

This sequence joins TRBV25-1 and TRBJ1-2, with 7 nucleotides matching TRBD1. This clonotype was obtained from a man younger than 35 who had mild COVID-19 (a few samples of this study predate the infection). Cell type and time point are not known. Sequences were obtained from PBMCs or a T cell subset sorted from them (not recorded which). In DNA form, the CDR3 reads TGTGCCAGCAACAGGGGCTGGGGTGGCTACACCTTC. Residues: CASNRGWGGYTF.